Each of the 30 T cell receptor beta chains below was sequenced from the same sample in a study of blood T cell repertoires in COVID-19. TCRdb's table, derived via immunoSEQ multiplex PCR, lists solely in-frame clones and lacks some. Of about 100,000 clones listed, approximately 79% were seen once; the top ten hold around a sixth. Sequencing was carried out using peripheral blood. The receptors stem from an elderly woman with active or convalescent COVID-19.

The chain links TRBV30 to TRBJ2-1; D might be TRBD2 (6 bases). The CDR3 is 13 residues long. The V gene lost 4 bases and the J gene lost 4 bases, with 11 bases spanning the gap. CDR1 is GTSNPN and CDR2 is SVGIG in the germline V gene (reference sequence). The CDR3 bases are TGTGCCTGGAACCCGGGACTTTACAATGAGCAGTTCTTC. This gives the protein CAWNPGLYNEQFF.

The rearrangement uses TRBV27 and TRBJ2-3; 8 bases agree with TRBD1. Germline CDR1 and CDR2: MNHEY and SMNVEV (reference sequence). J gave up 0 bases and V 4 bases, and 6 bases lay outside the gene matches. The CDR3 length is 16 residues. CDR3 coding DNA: TGTGCCAGCAGTTCGGACAGGGAACGAAGCACAGATACGCAGTATTTT. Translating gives CASSSDRERSTDTQYF.

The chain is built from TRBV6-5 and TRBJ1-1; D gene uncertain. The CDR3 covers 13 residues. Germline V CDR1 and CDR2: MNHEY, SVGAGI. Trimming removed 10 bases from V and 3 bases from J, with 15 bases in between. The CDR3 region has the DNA TGTGCCACCTCCGTAGATCCGGACACTGAAGCTTTCTTT. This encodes CATSVDPDTEAFF.

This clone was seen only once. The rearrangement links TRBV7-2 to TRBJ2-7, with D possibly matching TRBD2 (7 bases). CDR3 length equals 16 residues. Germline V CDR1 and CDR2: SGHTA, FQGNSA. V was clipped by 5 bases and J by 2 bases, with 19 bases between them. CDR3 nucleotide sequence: TGTGCCAGCAGCCCCCGGGGGGAGGGGGGGGCCTACGAGCAGTACTTC. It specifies CASSPRGEGGAYEQYF.

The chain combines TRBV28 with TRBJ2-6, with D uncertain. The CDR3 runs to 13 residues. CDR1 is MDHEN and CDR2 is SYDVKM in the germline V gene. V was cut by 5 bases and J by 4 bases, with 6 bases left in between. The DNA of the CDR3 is TGTGCCAGCAGTACCGGGGGGGCCAACGTCCTGACTTTC. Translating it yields CASSTGGANVLTF.

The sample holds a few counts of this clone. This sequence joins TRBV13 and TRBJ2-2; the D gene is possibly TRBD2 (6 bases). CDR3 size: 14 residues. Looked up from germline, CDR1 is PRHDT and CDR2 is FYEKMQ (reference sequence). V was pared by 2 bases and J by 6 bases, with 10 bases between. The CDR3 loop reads CASSLRGGAGELFF. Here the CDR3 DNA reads TGTGCCAGCAGCTTAAGAGGCGGGGCCGGGGAGCTGTTTTTT.

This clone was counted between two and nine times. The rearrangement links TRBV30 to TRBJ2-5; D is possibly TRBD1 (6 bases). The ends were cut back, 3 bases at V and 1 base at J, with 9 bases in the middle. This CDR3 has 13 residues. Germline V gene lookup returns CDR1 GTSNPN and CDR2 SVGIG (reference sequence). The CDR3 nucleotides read TGTGCCTGGAGCGGACAGTTCCAAGAGACCCAGTACTTC. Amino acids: CAWSGQFQETQYF.

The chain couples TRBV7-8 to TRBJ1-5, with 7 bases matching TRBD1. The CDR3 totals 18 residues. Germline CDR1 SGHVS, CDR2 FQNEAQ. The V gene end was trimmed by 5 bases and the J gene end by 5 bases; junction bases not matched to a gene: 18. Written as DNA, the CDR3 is TGTGCCAGCAGCCCTAGACAGGGTGGGGATATAGGCTATCAGCCCCAGCATTTT. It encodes CASSPRQGGDIGYQPQHF. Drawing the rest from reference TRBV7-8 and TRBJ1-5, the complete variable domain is GAGVSQSPRYKVAKRGQDVALRCDPISGHVSLFWYQQALGQGPEFLTYFQNEAQLDKSGLPSDRFFAERPEGSVSTLKIQRTQQEDSAVYLCASSPRQGGDIGYQPQHFGDGTRLSIL.

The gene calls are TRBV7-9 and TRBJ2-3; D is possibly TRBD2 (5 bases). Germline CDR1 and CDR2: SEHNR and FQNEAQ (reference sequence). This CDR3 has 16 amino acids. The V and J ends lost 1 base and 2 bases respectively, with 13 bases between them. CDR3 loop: CASSLGGRGLTDTQYF. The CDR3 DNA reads TGTGCCAGCAGCTTAGGAGGACGCGGACTCACAGATACGCAGTATTTT.

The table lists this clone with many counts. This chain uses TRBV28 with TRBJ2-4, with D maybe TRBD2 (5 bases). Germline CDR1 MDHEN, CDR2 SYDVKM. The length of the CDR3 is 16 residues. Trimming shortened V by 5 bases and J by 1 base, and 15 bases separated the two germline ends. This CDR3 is CASSPDGVEAKNIQYF. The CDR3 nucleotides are TGTGCCAGCAGTCCAGACGGGGTAGAGGCCAAAAACATTCAGTACTTC.

The CDR3: CASSFSGTGVQFF. In DNA form, the CDR3 reads TGTGCCAGCAGCTTTTCCGGGACAGGCGTCCAGTTTTTT. This sequence joins TRBV5-6 and TRBJ1-4; TRBD1 matches at 8 bases. The CDR3 covers 13 residues. V was clipped by 2 bases and J by 16 bases; unmatched bases: 10. Germline assignment: CDR1 SGHDT and CDR2 YYEEEE.

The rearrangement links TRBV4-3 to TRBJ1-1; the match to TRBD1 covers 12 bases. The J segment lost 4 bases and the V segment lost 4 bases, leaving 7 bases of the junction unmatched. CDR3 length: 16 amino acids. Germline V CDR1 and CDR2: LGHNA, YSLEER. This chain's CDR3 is CASSPKWGQGATEAFF. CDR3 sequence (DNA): TGCGCCAGCAGCCCGAAATGGGGACAGGGGGCCACTGAAGCTTTCTTT.

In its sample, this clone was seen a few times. This chain's CDR3 is CASSQDRQNSNQPQHF. The CDR3 DNA follows: TGCGCCAGCAGCCAAGATCGACAAAATAGCAATCAGCCCCAGCATTTT. The gene calls are TRBV4-3 and TRBJ1-5; D not certain. There are 16 residues in the CDR3. The V end was cut by 0 bases, the J end by 0 bases, with 9 bases between. In germline, CDR1 is LGHNA, CDR2 YSLEER.

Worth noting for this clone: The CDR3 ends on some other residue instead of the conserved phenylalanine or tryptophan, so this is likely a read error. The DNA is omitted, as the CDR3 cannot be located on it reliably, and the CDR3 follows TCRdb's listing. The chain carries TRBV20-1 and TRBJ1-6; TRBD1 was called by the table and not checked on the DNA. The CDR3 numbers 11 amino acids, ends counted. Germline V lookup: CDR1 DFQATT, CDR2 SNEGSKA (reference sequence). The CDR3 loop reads CSATDRELLFL.

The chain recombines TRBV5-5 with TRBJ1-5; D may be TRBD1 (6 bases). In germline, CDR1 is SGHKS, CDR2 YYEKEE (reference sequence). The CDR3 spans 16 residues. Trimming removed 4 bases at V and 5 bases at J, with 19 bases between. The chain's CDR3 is CASSLAPSGGHQPQHF. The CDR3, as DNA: TGTGCCAGCAGCCTCGCACCCTCCGGGGGGCATCAGCCCCAGCATTTT.

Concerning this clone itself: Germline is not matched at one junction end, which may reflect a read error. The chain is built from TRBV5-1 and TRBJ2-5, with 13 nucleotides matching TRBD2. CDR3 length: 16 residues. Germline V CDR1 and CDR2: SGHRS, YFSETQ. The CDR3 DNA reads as TGTGCCAGCAGCTCACTAGCGGGAGGGCCAGAAGAGACCCAGTACTTC. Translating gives CASSSLAGGPEETQYF.

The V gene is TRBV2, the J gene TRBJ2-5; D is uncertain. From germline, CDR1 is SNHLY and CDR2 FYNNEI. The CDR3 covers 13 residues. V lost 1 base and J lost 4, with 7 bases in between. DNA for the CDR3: TGTGCCAGCAGTGAAGGGCCCCTAGAGACCCAGTACTTC. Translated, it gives CASSEGPLETQYF.

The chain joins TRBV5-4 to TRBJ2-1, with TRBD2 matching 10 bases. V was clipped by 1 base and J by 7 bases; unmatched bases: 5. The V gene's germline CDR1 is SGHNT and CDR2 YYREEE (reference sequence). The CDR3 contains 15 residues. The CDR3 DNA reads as TGTGCCAGCAGCTTGCCTAGCGGGAGTAAAAATGAGCAGTTCTTC. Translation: CASSLPSGSKNEQFF.

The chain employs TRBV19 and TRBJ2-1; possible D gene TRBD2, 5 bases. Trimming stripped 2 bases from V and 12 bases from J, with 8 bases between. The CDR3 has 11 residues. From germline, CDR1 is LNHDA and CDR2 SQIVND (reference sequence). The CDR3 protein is CASSITTRQFF. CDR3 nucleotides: TGTGCCAGTAGTATAACTACTAGGCAGTTCTTC.

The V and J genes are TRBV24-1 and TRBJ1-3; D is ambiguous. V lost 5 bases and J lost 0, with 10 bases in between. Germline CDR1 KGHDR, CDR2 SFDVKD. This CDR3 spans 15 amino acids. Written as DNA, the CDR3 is TGTGCCACCAGTGCCCCCAAGAGCTCTGGAAACACCATATATTTT. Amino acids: CATSAPKSSGNTIYF.

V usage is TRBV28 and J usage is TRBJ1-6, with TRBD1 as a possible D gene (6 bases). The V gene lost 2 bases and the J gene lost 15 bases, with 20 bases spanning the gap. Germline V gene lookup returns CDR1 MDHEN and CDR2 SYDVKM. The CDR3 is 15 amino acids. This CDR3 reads CASSLGGHAPTVLHF. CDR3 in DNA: TGTGCCAGCAGTTTAGGGGGACACGCTCCCACGGTCCTCCACTTT.

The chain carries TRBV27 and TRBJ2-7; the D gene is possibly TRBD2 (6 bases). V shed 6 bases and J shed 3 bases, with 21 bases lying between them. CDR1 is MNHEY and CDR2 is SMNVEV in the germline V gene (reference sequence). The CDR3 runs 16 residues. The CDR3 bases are TGTGCCAGCAGGAGCTGGACTTTTGGGGAGGTCTACGAGCAGTACTTC. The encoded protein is CASRSWTFGEVYEQYF.

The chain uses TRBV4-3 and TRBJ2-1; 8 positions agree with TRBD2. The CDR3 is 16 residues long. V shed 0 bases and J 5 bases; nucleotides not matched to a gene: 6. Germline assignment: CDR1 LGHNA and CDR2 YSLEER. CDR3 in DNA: TGCGCCAGCAGCCAAGATCCCCCGGGGGGGCACAATGAGCAGTTCTTC. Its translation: CASSQDPPGGHNEQFF.

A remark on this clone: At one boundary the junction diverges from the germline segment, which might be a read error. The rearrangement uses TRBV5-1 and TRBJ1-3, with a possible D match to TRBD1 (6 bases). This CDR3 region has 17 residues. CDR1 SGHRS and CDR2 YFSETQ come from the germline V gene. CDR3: CASSLGQTRLSGNTIYF. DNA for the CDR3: TGTGCCAGCAGCTTGGGACAAACGCGCCTCTCTGGAAACACCATATATTTT.

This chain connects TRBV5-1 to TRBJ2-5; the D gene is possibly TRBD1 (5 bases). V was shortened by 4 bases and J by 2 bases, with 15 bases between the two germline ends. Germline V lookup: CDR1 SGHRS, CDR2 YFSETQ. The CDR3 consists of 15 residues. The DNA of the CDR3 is TGCGCCAGCAGCCTTAATATAGACAGTCAAGAGACCCAGTACTTC. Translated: CASSLNIDSQETQYF.

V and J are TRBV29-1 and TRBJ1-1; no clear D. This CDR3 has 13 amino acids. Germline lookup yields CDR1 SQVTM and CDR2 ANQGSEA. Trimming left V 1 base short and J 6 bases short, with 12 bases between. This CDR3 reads CSVEVIEVAEAFF. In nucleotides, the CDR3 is TGCAGCGTTGAAGTGATTGAGGTAGCTGAAGCTTTCTTT. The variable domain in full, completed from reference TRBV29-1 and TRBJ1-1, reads SAVISQKPSRDICQRGTSLTIQCQVDSQVTMMFWYRQQPGQSLTLIATANQGSEATYESGFVIDKFPISRPNLTFSTLTVSNMSPEDSSIYLCSVEVIEVAEAFFGQGTRLTVV.

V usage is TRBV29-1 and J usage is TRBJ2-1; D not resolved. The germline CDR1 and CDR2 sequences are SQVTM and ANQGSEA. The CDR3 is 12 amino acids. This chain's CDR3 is CTYRNSYNEQFF. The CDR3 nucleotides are TGCACCTACCGAAACTCCTACAATGAGCAGTTCTTC.

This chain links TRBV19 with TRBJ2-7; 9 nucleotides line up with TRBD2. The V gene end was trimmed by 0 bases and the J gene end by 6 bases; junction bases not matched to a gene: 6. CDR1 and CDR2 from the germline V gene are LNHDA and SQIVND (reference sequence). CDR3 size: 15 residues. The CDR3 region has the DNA TGTGCCAGTAGTATAGAGGCTAGCGGGATCTCCGAGCAGTACTTC. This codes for CASSIEASGISEQYF. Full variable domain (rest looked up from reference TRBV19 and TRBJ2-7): DGGITQSPKYLFRKEGQNVTLSCEQNLNHDAMYWYRQDPGQGLRLIYYSQIVNDFQKGDIAEGYSVSREKKESFPLTVTSAQKNPTAFYLCASSIEASGISEQYFGPGTRLTVT.

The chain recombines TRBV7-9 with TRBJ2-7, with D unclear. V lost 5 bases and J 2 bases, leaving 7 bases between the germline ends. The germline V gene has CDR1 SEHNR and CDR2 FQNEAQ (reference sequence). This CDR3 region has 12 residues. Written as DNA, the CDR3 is TGTGCCAGCAGCCTGACTCCCTACGAGCAGTACTTC. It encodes CASSLTPYEQYF.

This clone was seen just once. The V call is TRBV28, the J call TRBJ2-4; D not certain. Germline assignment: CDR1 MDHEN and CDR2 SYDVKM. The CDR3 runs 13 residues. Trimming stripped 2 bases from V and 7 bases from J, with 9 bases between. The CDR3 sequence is CASSLISRNIQYF. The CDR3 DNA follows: TGTGCCAGCAGTTTAATTAGTCGGAACATTCAGTACTTC.